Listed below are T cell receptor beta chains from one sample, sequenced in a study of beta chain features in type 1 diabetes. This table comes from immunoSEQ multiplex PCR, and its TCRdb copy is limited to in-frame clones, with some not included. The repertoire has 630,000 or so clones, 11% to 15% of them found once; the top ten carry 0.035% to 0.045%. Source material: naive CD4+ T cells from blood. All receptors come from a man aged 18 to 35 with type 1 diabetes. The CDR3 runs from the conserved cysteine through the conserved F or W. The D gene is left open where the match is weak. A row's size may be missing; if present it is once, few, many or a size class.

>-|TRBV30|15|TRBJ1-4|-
TGTGCCTGGAGGGGGCAGGCCAGTCGAAATGAAAAACTGTTTTTT
CAWRGQASRNEKLFF
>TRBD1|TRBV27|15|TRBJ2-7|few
TGTGCCAGCAGTTTCTACGGGACAGGGGAATACGAGCAGTACTTC
CASSFYGTGEYEQYF
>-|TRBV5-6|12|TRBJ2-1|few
TGTGCCAGCAGCTTGGTCCAGGGCGGGCAGTTCTTC
CASSLVQGGQFF
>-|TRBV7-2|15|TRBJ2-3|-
TGTGCCAGCAGCCTACATAGGGGGGGATCAGATACGCAGTATTTT
CASSLHRGGSDTQYF
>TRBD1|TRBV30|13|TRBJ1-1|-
TGTGCCTGGCGGCAGGGGGGATGGACTGAAGCTTTCTTT
CAWRQGGWTEAFF
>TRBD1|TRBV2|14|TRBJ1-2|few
TGTGCCAGCAGCCTACAGGGGGCGAACTATGGCTACACCTTC
CASSLQGANYGYTF
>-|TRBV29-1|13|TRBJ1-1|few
TGCAGCGTTGTTGACGGAGCGGGGACTGAAGCTTTCTTT
CSVVDGAGTEAFF
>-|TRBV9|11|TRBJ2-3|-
TGTGCCAGCAGCCTCGGGGATACGCAGTATTTT
CASSLGDTQYF
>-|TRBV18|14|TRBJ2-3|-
TGTGCCAGCTCTGCACGACAGAGCACAGATACGCAGTATTTT
CASSARQSTDTQYF
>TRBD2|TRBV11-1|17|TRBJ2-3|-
TGTGCCAGCAGCACAGCGGGTCCAGCGGGGGGTCCAGATACGCAGTATTTT
CASSTAGPAGGPDTQYF
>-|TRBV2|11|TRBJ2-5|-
TGTGCCAGCAGTGCCCAAGAGACCCAGTACTTC
CASSAQETQYF
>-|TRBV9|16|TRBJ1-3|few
TGTGCCAGCAGCGCCGCAGGGGTTTTTGGTGGAAACACCATATATTTT
CASSAAGVFGGNTIYF
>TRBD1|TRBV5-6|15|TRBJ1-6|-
TGTGCCAGCAGCTTGGTGGACAGGGGGAATTCACCCCTCCACTTT
CASSLVDRGNSPLHF
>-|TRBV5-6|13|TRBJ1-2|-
TGTGCCAGCAGCTTAGGGCGGTACTATGGCTACACCTTC
CASSLGRYYGYTF
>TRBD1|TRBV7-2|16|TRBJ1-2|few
TGTGCCAGCAGCTTAGCCCAGACAGGGCGGGGTTATGGCTACACCTTC
CASSLAQTGRGYGYTF
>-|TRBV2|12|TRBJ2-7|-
TGTGCCAGCAGCGCCATAGACTACGAGCAGTACTTC
CASSAIDYEQYF
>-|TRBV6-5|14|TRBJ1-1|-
TGTGCCAGCAGTTACCTCGACGGGACCCCCGAGACTTTCTTT
CASSYLDGTPETFF
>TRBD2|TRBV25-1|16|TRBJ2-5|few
TGTGCCAGCAGTGAACCCGGGACTAGAGCATGGGAGACCCAGTACTTC
CASSEPGTRAWETQYF
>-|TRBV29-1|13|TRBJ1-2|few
TGCAGCGTTGAAAGGTACTCAAACTATGGCTACACCTTC
CSVERYSNYGYTF
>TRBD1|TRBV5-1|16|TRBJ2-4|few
TGCGCCAGCAGCTTCAACTCACAGGGGTCGAAAAACATTCAGTACTTC
CASSFNSQGSKNIQYF
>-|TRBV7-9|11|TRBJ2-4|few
TGTGCCAGCAGTTCGGTTCCCGCGTTGTACTTC
CASSSVPALYF